Sequencing of this T cell receptor beta chain was carried out in a study of T-cell reconstitution after alpha-beta-depleted transplantation in children. Points from the study as a whole: Among T cells one year after transplant, newly produced cells accounted for most counts and diversity. Reported findings indicate that, about two months after transplant, alpha-beta T cells came from several hundred expanded clones, which were derived from non-depleted graft cells. It was surviving recipient T cells and thymic progenitors that gave some patients high TCRbeta diversity at day 60.

V trimming: 0 bases; J trimming: 4 bases; junction bases outside the gene matches: 9. The CDR3 has 17 residues. Looked up from germline, CDR1 is LGHDT and CDR2 is YNNKEL (reference sequence). About this clonotype itself: Its antigen is not known.

TCRbeta library construction was performed incorporating unique molecular identifiers. MiXCR was run by TCRdb on the PCR reads, yielding one entry per CDR3 protein. The table has hundreds of thousands of distinct CDR3 sequences, about 17% seen once; the top ten hold over 25%. Sequences were derived from PBMCs, mostly from graft donor cells, sampled 360 days after TCRalphabeta/CD19-depleted stem cell transplant. The chain uses TRBV3-1 and TRBJ1-1; 9 bases are a match to TRBD1. The clonotype was recovered from a boy under three years old who had a stem cell transplant for Wiskott-Aldrich syndrome, so the T cells may come from the graft donor. In DNA form, the CDR3 reads TGTGCCAGCAGCCAAGATATCGGGACAGGGAGAGGCACTGAAGCTTTCTTT. Encoded protein: CASSQDIGTGRGTEAFF.